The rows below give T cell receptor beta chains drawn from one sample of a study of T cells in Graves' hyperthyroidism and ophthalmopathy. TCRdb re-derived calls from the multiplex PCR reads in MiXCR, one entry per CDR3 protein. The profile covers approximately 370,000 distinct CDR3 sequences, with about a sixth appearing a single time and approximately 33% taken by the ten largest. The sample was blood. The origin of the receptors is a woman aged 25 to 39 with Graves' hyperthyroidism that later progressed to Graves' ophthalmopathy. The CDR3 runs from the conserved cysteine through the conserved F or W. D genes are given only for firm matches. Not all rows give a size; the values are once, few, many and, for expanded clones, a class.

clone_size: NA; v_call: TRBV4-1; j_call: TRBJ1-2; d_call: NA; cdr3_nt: TGCGCCAGCAGCCAAGACCCCACAGGACTGCAAGGGGACTATGGCTACACCTTC; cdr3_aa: CASSQDPTGLQGDYGYTF
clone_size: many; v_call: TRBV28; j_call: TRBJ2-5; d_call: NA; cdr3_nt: TGTGCCAGCAGCACAAACCAGCAGTACCAAGAGACCCAGTACTTC; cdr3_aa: CASSTNQQYQETQYF
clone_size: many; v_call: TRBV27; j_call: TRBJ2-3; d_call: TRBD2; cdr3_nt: TGTGCCAGCAGTTTACGGACTAGCGGGGGATATAGCACAGATACGCAGTATTTT; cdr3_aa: CASSLRTSGGYSTDTQYF
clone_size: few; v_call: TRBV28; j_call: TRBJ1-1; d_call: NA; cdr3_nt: TGTGCCAGCTGTCACGAGGGCTTGAACACTGAAGCTTTCTTT; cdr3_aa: CASCHEGLNTEAFF
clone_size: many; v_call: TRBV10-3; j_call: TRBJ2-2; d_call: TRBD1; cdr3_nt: TGTGCCATCAGTCCAGGGGGCCGGGCGAACACCGGGGAGCTGTTTTTT; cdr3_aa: CAISPGGRANTGELFF
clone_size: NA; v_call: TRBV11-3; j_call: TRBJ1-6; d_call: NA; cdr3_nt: TGTGCCAGCAGCCAAGGGGGGTCAAGAAATTCACCCCTCCACTTT; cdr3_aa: CASSQGGSRNSPLHF
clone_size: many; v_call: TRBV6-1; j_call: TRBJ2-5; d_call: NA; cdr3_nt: TGTGCCAGCAGACCCGAAATGTTCCCAGAGACCCAGTACTTC; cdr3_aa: CASRPEMFPETQYF
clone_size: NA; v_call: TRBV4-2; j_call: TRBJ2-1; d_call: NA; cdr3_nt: TGTGCCAGCAGCCAAGTAAGAGCCATGGACAGAGACAATGAGCAGTTCTTC; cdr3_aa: CASSQVRAMDRDNEQFF
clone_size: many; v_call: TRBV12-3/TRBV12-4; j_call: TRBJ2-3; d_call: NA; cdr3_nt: TGTGCCAGCGGTCCTCGGGGTTTCACAGATACGCAGTATTTT; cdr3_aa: CASGPRGFTDTQYF
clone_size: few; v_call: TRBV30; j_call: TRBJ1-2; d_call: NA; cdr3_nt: TGTGCCTGGAGTGCAACAGGATACTATGGCTACACCTTC; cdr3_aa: CAWSATGYYGYTF
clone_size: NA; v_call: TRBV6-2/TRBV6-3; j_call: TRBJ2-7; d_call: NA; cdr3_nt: TGTGCCAGCAGTTACTACCTAGGGGTCTACGAGCAGTACTTC; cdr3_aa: CASSYYLGVYEQYF
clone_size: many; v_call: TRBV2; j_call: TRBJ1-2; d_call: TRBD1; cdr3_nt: TGTGCCAGAGAGGACAGGGAGGGTAATGGCTACACCTTC; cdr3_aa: CAREDREGNGYTF
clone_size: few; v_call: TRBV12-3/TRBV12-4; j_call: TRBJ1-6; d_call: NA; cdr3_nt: TGTGCCAGCAGTTTCGCTGATCTAGGACGTTCACCCCTCCACTTT; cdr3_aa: CASSFADLGRSPLHF
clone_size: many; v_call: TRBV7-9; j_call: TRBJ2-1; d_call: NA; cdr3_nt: TGTGCCAGCAGCTTTACCGGACTCCTACAGTTCGACTACAATGAGCAGTTCTTC; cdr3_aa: CASSFTGLLQFDYNEQFF
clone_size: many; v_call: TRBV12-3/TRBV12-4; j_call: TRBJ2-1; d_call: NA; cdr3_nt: TGTGCCAGCAGGACCGGATGGGGGTCGACTTCCAATGAGCAGTTCTTC; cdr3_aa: CASRTGWGSTSNEQFF
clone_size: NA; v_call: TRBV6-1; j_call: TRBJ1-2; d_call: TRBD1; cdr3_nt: TGTGCCAGCACCGCATTGGCAGGGGGTAACTATGGCTACACCTTC; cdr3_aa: CASTALAGGNYGYTF
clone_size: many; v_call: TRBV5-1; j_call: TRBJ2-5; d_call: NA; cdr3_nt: TGCGCCAGCAGCTTGGCACGACAAGGCGAGACCCAGTACTTC; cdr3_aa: CASSLARQGETQYF
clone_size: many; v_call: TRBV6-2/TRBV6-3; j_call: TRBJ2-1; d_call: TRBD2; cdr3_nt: TGTGCCAGCCAAAGCGGGGGGGATTACAATGAGCAGTTCTTC; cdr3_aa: CASQSGGDYNEQFF
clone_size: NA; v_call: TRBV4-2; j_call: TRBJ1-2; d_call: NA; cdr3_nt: TGTGCCAGCAGCCTCCGGCCCGGCGGCTACACCTTC; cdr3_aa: CASSLRPGGYTF
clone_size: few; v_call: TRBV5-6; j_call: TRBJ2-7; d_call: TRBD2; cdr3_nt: TGTGCCAGCAGCTCTTTTAGCGGGACCTACGAGCAGTACTTC; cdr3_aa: CASSSFSGTYEQYF
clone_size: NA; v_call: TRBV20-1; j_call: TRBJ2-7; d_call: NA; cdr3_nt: TGCAGTGCTAGAGGCGGCTCTTTCCGAACCTACGAGCAGTACTTC; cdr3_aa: CSARGGSFRTYEQYF
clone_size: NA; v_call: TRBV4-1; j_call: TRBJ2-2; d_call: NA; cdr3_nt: TGCGCCAGCAGCCAAGAAAGAGCGGGCGGGGAGCTGTTTTTT; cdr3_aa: CASSQERAGGELFF
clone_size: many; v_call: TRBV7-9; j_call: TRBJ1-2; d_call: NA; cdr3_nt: TGTGCCAGCAGTTCAGCGGGGGGGGGCTATGGCTACACCTTC; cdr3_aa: CASSSAGGGYGYTF
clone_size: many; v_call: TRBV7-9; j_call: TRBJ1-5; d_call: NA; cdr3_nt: TGTGCCAGCAGCTTTTGGGATCAGCCCCAGCATTTT; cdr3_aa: CASSFWDQPQHF
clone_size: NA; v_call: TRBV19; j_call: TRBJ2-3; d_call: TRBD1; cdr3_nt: TGTGCCAGTAGTGGGGGTTCCGGGACAGGGGGCCGCACAGATACGCAGTATTTT; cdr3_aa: CASSGGSGTGGRTDTQYF
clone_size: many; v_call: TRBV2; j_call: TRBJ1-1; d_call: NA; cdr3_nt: TGTGCCAGCAGTGAATTGCTTCGGGCAGGGCTTGAAGCTTTCTTT; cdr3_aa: CASSELLRAGLEAFF
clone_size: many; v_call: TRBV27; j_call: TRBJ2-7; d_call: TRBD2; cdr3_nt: TGTGCCAGCAGTTTATTCAGCGGGGACTCCTACGAGCAGTACTTC; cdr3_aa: CASSLFSGDSYEQYF
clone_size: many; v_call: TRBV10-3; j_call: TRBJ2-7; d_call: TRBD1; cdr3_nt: TGTGCCGCAGCCTCTGGGACAGGGGACTACGAGCAGTACTTC; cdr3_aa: CAAASGTGDYEQYF
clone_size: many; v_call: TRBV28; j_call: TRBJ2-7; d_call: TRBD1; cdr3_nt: TGTGCCAGCATTCCGGGACAGGATGCCTACGAGCAGTACTTC; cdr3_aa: CASIPGQDAYEQYF
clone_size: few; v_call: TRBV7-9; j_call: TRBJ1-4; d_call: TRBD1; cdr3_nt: TGTGCCAGCAGTTACCTCGTTTCCGGGACAGGGAATGAAAAACTGTTTTTT; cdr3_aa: CASSYLVSGTGNEKLFF
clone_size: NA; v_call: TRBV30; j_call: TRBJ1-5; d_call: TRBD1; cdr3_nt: TGTGCCTGGAGTGTGGGACAGGGAAATCAGCCCCAGCATTTT; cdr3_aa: CAWSVGQGNQPQHF